This TCR beta chain is from a study of naive and memory T cell subsets. Germline lookup yields CDR1 SGHAT and CDR2 FQDESV (reference sequence). There are 22 residues in the CDR3. J was trimmed by 0 bases and V by 2 bases; bases with no gene match: 15. Two oligonucleotides, mixed equimolar, formed the beta constant-region primer covering TRBC1 and TRBC2. Four rounds of PCR amplified the ligated cDNA using nested alpha and beta constant-region primers plus SP2. TCRdb passed the UMI-ligation and nested PCR reads through MiXCR, listing each CDR3 protein once. The sample shows 95,000 to 150,000 distinct CDR3 sequences, just over 35% of them seen only once.

Material: central memory CD4+ T cells from blood. The sequence was obtained from a human donor in good health. The rearrangement uses TRBV11-1 and TRBJ2-4, with 14 bases fitting TRBD2. The CDR3 loop is CASSLSAATGLAGDIAKNIQYF. DNA for the CDR3: TGTGCCAGCAGCTTATCGGCAGCCACGGGACTAGCGGGGGACATAGCCAAAAACATTCAGTACTTC.